The next 29 T cell receptor beta chains were all read from a single sample in a study of T cell changes during pregnancy in multiple sclerosis. Profiling relied on immunoSEQ multiplex PCR, and the TCRdb table lists in-frame clones only, not all of them. There are approximately 59,000 clones in the sample; approximately 89% occur only once, and 1.3% to 1.5% lies in the top ten. Sequencing used peripheral blood, obtained in the third trimester of pregnancy. The receptors shown here come from a female donor in good health, enrolled as a control in a pregnancy study.

The chain combines TRBV18 with TRBJ2-5, with 8 bases lining up with TRBD2. Trimming cost V 2 bases and J 5 bases; bases outside gene matches: 10. CDR3 size: 16 residues. Germline loops: CDR1 KGHSH, CDR2 LQKENI. CDR3 in DNA: TGTGCCAGCTCACCAGAAGAAACGGGGGGGCGTGAGACCCAGTACTTC. Its protein product is CASSPEETGGRETQYF.

This clone was observed a handful of times. The genes are TRBV7-8 and TRBJ2-7; D possibly corresponds to TRBD2 (6 bases). CDR3 length: 15 amino acids. Per the germline V gene, CDR1 is SGHVS and CDR2 is FQNEAQ. Trimming left V 1 base short and J 1 base short, with 11 bases between. CDR3 nucleotide sequence: TGTGCCAGCAGCTTAGGTAGAGGGACTTCCTACGAGCAGTACTTC. Translating it yields CASSLGRGTSYEQYF.

The chain joins TRBV9 to TRBJ2-1; 13 nucleotides agree with TRBD2. Per the germline V gene, CDR1 is SGDLS and CDR2 is YYNGEE. CDR3 length: 18 amino acids. The trim removed 2 bases at V and 5 bases at J, leaving 10 bases unmatched. The CDR3 DNA reads TGTGCCAGCAGCGTCGGTGGGACTAGCGGGGCCGGGAACAATGAGCAGTTCTTC. Residues: CASSVGGTSGAGNNEQFF.

V and J are TRBV27 and TRBJ1-1; 8 bases map to TRBD1. CDR3 length: 13 amino acids. Germline lookup yields CDR1 MNHEY and CDR2 SMNVEV (reference sequence). V lost 2 bases to trimming and J lost 4 bases; unmatched junction nucleotides: 0. The CDR3 here is CASSLTGGTEAFF. In DNA, the CDR3 is TGTGCCAGCAGTTTAACAGGGGGCACTGAAGCTTTCTTT.

The V and J genes are TRBV7-9 and TRBJ1-6, with a tentative D call TRBD1 (6 bases). CDR1 is SEHNR and CDR2 is FQNEAQ in the germline V gene (reference sequence). This CDR3 comprises 14 residues. Trimming removed 2 bases at V and 10 bases at J, with 12 bases between. The CDR3 region is CASSLSDSSSPLHF. The CDR3 DNA is TGTGCCAGCAGCTTATCGGACAGTTCATCACCCCTCCACTTT.

The chain couples TRBV29-1 to TRBJ1-2; D not resolved. The CDR3 spans 9 residues. The V and J ends lost 7 bases and 8 bases respectively, with 8 bases between them. Germline loops: CDR1 SQVTM, CDR2 ANQGSEA. The chain's CDR3 is CSANEGYTF. In DNA, the CDR3 is TGCAGCGCAAACGAGGGCTACACCTTC. Looking up the rest from reference TRBV29-1 and TRBJ1-2 gives the full variable domain: SAVISQKPSRDICQRGTSLTIQCQVDSQVTMMFWYRQQPGQSLTLIATANQGSEATYESGFVIDKFPISRPNLTFSTLTVSNMSPEDSSIYLCSANEGYTFGSGTRLTVV.

V is TRBV28 and J is TRBJ1-1; D is undetermined. With 5 bases removed from V and 6 bases from J, the gap between germline ends came to 7 bases. The CDR3 extends over 11 amino acids. The germline gives CDR1 MDHEN, CDR2 SYDVKM. The CDR3 bases are TGTGCCAGCAGTCTCCCCCCTGAAGCTTTCTTT. Amino acids: CASSLPPEAFF.

The CDR3, as DNA: TGTGCCAGCAGCTTGGATTCGGACAGTCACGGCTACACCTTC. It encodes CASSLDSDSHGYTF. The rearrangement links TRBV5-6 to TRBJ1-2; D might be TRBD1 (6 bases). Germline CDR1 is SGHDT and CDR2 is YYEEEE. V was clipped by 0 bases and J by 8 bases, with 14 bases between them. This CDR3 contains 14 residues.

The genes are TRBV7-8 and TRBJ1-2; 8 bases align to TRBD1. The trim removed 5 bases at V and 4 bases at J, leaving 6 bases unmatched. Germline V gene sequence: CDR1 SGHVS, CDR2 FQNEAQ. The CDR3 spans 14 residues. Written as DNA, the CDR3 is TGTGCCAGCAGCGCCCAGGGGGCTACCTATGGCTACACCTTC. This translates into CASSAQGATYGYTF.

The rearrangement joins TRBV2 to TRBJ2-1, with D tentatively TRBD1 (5 bases). The CDR3 length is 10 residues. Germline loops: CDR1 SNHLY, CDR2 FYNNEI. Trimming left V 7 bases short and J 7 bases short, with 5 bases between. In DNA, the CDR3 is TGTGCCAGCAAGGGGAATGAGCAGTTCTTC. Translating gives CASKGNEQFF.

The rearrangement uses TRBV25-1 and TRBJ2-2, with TRBD1 matching 7 bases. Germline loops: CDR1 MGHDK, CDR2 SYGVNS. This CDR3 has 15 residues. The trim removed 4 bases at V and 3 bases at J, leaving 5 bases unmatched. The CDR3 loop reads CASSARDRDTGELFF. The DNA of the CDR3 is TGTGCCAGCAGTGCCCGGGACAGAGACACCGGGGAGCTGTTTTTT.

V usage is TRBV28 and J usage is TRBJ2-1; no clear D gene. The CDR3 runs 11 residues. CDR1 is MDHEN and CDR2 is SYDVKM in the germline V gene. The V and J ends lost 5 bases and 9 bases respectively, with 8 bases between them. The DNA of the CDR3 is TGTGCCAGCAGTCCCTATGGTGAGCAGTTCTTC. It encodes CASSPYGEQFF.

The gene calls are TRBV5-4 and TRBJ2-7, with a possible D match to TRBD1 (6 bases). The CDR3 contains 13 residues. Trimming shortened V by 4 bases and J by 3 bases, and 11 bases separated the two germline ends. Germline V lookup: CDR1 SGHNT, CDR2 YYREEE (reference sequence). In DNA form, the CDR3 reads TGTGCCAGCAGCCAGGACAGCAGCTACGAGCAGTACTTC. Encoded protein: CASSQDSSYEQYF.

This chain joins TRBV13 and TRBJ1-2; D is uncertain. V lost 3 bases and J lost 3, with 8 bases in between. The CDR3 has 13 amino acids. Germline V CDR1 and CDR2: PRHDT, FYEKMQ (reference sequence). The CDR3 DNA reads TGTGCCAGCAGCTTTGGGGAGGACTATGGCTACACCTTC. Translated: CASSFGEDYGYTF.

This chain joins TRBV6-5 and TRBJ1-3; a weak D match, TRBD1 (6 bases). This CDR3 contains 15 residues. CDR1 and CDR2 (germline): MNHEY, SVGAGI. The V and J ends lost 6 bases and 4 bases respectively, with 16 bases between them. CDR3 coding DNA: TGTGCCAGCAGCCTTAGTACAGGGTTGGGAAACACCATATATTTT. The encoded protein is CASSLSTGLGNTIYF.

Regarding this clone: One end of the junction is discordant with germline, which a read error may explain. The CDR3 loop reads CSARGQETLF. CDR3 nucleotides: TGCAGTGCTAGGGGACAGGAGACGCTCTTC. This rearrangement joins TRBV20-1 to TRBJ2-1; 8 bases are shared with TRBD1. Germline V gene sequence: CDR1 DFQATT, CDR2 SNEGSKA (reference sequence). The length of the CDR3 is 10 residues.

This sequence joins TRBV2 and TRBJ2-7; 8 bases are a match to TRBD1. This CDR3 contains 15 residues. The J segment lost 3 bases and the V segment lost 6 bases, leaving 10 bases of the junction unmatched. Germline CDR1 is SNHLY and CDR2 is FYNNEI. The chain's CDR3 is CASSPRTGKGYEQYF. In DNA, the CDR3 is TGTGCCAGCAGCCCGAGGACAGGGAAGGGCTACGAGCAGTACTTC.

J is TRBJ1-1 and V is TRBV25-1, with D perhaps matching TRBD1 (6 bases). The CDR3 extends over 18 amino acids. Trimming took 6 bases from V and 0 from J, leaving 23 bases between them. The germline CDR1 and CDR2 sequences are MGHDK and SYGVNS. The CDR3 bases are TGTGCCAGCAGCGGGGGGAAGGACAGACTATATGTGAACACTGAAGCTTTCTTT. It specifies CASSGGKDRLYVNTEAFF.

The chain recombines TRBV7-3 with TRBJ2-7; 7 bases align to TRBD2. Germline-derived CDR1 and CDR2 are SGHTA and FQGTGA. V lost 4 bases, J lost 2 bases, and 5 bases stayed unmatched. The CDR3 totals 14 residues. The DNA for the CDR3 is TGTGCCAGCAGCTCCCGGGAGGACACCTACGAGCAGTACTTC. Encoded protein: CASSSREDTYEQYF. Together with reference TRBV7-3 and TRBJ2-7, the CDR3 gives the full variable domain: GAGVSQTPSNKVTEKGKYVELRCDPISGHTALYWYRQSLGQGPEFLIYFQGTGAADDSGLPNDRFFAVRPEGSVSTLKIQRTERGDSAVYLCASSSREDTYEQYFGPGTRLTVT.

The rearrangement uses TRBV9 and TRBJ1-1, with 7 nucleotides matching TRBD1. The CDR3 is 15 residues long. After removal of 1 base from V and 6 bases from J, the junction contained 9 bases not matched to a gene. CDR1 SGDLS and CDR2 YYNGEE come from the germline V gene. CDR3 residues: CASSVKPTGSAEAFF. The CDR3 coding sequence is TGTGCCAGCAGCGTAAAACCGACAGGGTCCGCTGAAGCTTTCTTT. The full variable domain, its missing parts supplied by reference TRBV9 and TRBJ1-1, is DSGVTQTPKHLITATGQRVTLRCSPRSGDLSVYWYQQSLDQGLQFLIQYYNGEERAKGNILERFSAQQFPDLHSELNLSSLELGDSALYFCASSVKPTGSAEAFFGQGTRLTVV.

This clone appeared a single time. This chain uses TRBV6-5 with TRBJ1-5, with 8 bases that match TRBD1. This CDR3 is built from 12 residues. Germline CDR1 reads MNHEY; CDR2 reads SVGAGI. CDR3 in DNA: TGTCACAGGGGGGCCTACGATCAGCCCCAGCATTTT. It codes for CHRGAYDQPQHF.

Only a few counts were recorded for this clone. The V and J genes are TRBV9 and TRBJ1-2, with D unclear. The V gene lost 0 bases and the J gene lost 1 base, with 4 bases spanning the gap. The CDR3 runs 13 residues. Germline V gene data show CDR1 as SGDLS and CDR2 as YYNGEE. The CDR3 DNA is TGTGCCAGCAGCGTAGACAGTAACTATGGCTACACCTTC. This gives the protein CASSVDSNYGYTF.

The table lists this clone with a few counts. V usage is TRBV5-6 and J usage is TRBJ1-1, with TRBD1 identical over 9 bases. CDR1 and CDR2 (germline): SGHDT, YYEEEE. This CDR3 has 14 amino acids. With V trimmed by 3 bases and J by 3 bases, 3 bases remained unmatched. The CDR3 sequence is CASSSGTGYTEAFF. For the CDR3, the DNA is TGTGCCAGCAGCTCCGGGACAGGGTACACTGAAGCTTTCTTT.

This sequence joins TRBV7-3 and TRBJ2-1; tentative D call: TRBD1 (6 bases). This CDR3 region has 14 residues. V gave up 6 bases and J gave up 9 bases, with 18 bases separating them. Germline V gene data show CDR1 as SGHTA and CDR2 as FQGTGA. This CDR3 reads CASSPKPSGVEQFF. The DNA of the CDR3 is TGTGCCAGCAGTCCAAAGCCGTCAGGGGTTGAGCAGTTCTTC.

V gene TRBV11-1 combines with J gene TRBJ2-7; perhaps TRBD2 as D (5 bases). Trimming shortened V by 2 bases and J by 3 bases, and 20 bases separated the two germline ends. Germline V gene sequence: CDR1 SGHAT, CDR2 FQDESV (reference sequence). This CDR3 is built from 17 residues. The DNA of the CDR3 is TGTGCCAGCAGCTTACCCCCTTCGAGGCTAGCCGTCTACGAGCAGTACTTC. Protein product: CASSLPPSRLAVYEQYF.

The chain is built from TRBV7-9 and TRBJ1-1; D is possibly TRBD1 (6 bases). CDR1 is SEHNR and CDR2 is FQNEAQ in the germline V gene (reference sequence). The CDR3 loop spans 14 amino acids. V lost 5 bases and J 1 base, leaving 11 bases between the germline ends. CDR3 loop: CASSPTTGNTEAFF. The DNA of the CDR3 is TGTGCCAGCAGCCCCACGACAGGGAACACTGAAGCTTTCTTT.

The chain is built from TRBV27 and TRBJ1-2; 8 bases agree with TRBD1. Trimming removed 4 bases from V and 7 bases from J; junction bases left unmatched: 8. Germline CDR1 reads MNHEY; CDR2 reads SMNVEV (reference sequence). This CDR3 region has 14 residues. In nucleotides, the CDR3 is TGTGCCAGCAGTTCCGGACAGGGTAGAAGTGGCTACACCTTC. Amino acids: CASSSGQGRSGYTF.

This chain joins TRBV25-1 and TRBJ2-3, with 7 bases identical to TRBD1. The CDR3 contains 18 residues. Germline V CDR1 and CDR2: MGHDK, SYGVNS. Trimming cost V 1 base and J 0 bases; bases outside gene matches: 10. CDR3 DNA: TGTGCCAGCAGTGAATCACAGGGGCGGAAGACTAGCACAGATACGCAGTATTTT. It specifies CASSESQGRKTSTDTQYF. The variable domain in full, completed from reference TRBV25-1 and TRBJ2-3, reads EADIYQTPRYLVIGTGKKITLECSQTMGHDKMYWYQQDPGMELHLIHYSYGVNSTEKGDLSSESTVSRIRTEHFPLTLESARPSHTSQYLCASSESQGRKTSTDTQYFGPGTRLTVL.

This chain joins TRBV7-2 and TRBJ2-5, with a weak D call TRBD2 (5 bases). Trimming took 1 base from V and 7 from J, leaving 10 bases between them. The CDR3 runs to 13 residues. Per the germline V gene, CDR1 is SGHTA and CDR2 is FQGNSA. Written as DNA, the CDR3 is TGTGCCAGCAGCTTAGACAGCCGGGGGACCCAGTACTTC. The encoded protein is CASSLDSRGTQYF. Combining the CDR3 with reference TRBV7-2 and TRBJ2-5 gives the whole variable domain GAGVSQSPSNKVTEKGKDVELRCDPISGHTALYWYRQSLGQGLEFLIYFQGNSAPDKSGLPSDRFSAERTGGSVSTLTIQRTQQEDSAVYLCASSLDSRGTQYFGPGTRLLVL.